The rows below give T cell receptor beta chains drawn from one sample of a study of shared clonotypes between healthy human individuals. Measured with immunoSEQ multiplex PCR; TCRdb has only the in-frame clones, and not every one. The table records nearly 1,000,000 clones, over 75% of them present only once. The specimen was memory CD4+ T cells sorted from blood. The receptors originated from a man younger than 30 in good health. The CDR3 runs from the conserved cysteine through the conserved F or W. The order of the fields is J gene, clone size, V gene, D gene, CDR3 DNA, CDR3 protein. A D gene is named only where the DNA matches it firmly. Only some rows state a clone size, as once, few, many or a class for expanded clones.

>TRBJ2-7|.|TRBV11-2|TRBD2
TGTGCCAGCAGCATTGCCGGGACTAGCGCTTACCGCCCCTACGAGCAGTACTTC
CASSIAGTSAYRPYEQYF
>TRBJ2-7|few|TRBV28|TRBD1
TGTGCCAGCAGACGACCGGGACAGGGGAACTACGAGCAGTACTTC
CASRRPGQGNYEQYF
>TRBJ1-2|.|TRBV28|.
TGTGCCAGCAGCATAAGCCACTATGGCTACACCTTC
CASSISHYGYTF
>TRBJ2-7|.|TRBV7-6|TRBD1
TGTGCCAGCAGCTACGCAGGGACAGGGGTGGGCGAGCAGTACTTC
CASSYAGTGVGEQYF
>TRBJ1-4|few|TRBV30|.
TGTGCCGCCAGGTTTTTTGGGCAGTCTAATGAAAAACTGTTTTTT
CAARFFGQSNEKLFF
>TRBJ2-1|.|TRBV12-5|TRBD2
TGTGCTAGTGGTTTGGAGACTAGCTCTGCCTACAATGAGCAGTTCTTC
CASGLETSSAYNEQFF
>TRBJ2-2|.|TRBV2|TRBD2
TGTGCCAGCAGTGTGGCAGCGGGAGGGAACACCGGGGAGCTGTTTTTT
CASSVAAGGNTGELFF
>TRBJ1-3|once|TRBV5-4|.
TGTGCCAGCAGCATTGAGGGCTCTGGAAACACCATATATTTT
CASSIEGSGNTIYF
>TRBJ2-1|.|TRBV5-1|TRBD2
TGCGCCAGCAGCGGAACTAGCGGGAGCACGGGGGAGCAGTTCTTC
CASSGTSGSTGEQFF
>TRBJ2-4|once|TRBV19|.
TGTGCCAGTAGAGGGAATTCCAAAAACATTCAGTACTTC
CASRGNSKNIQYF
>TRBJ1-5|.|TRBV2|.
TGTGCCAGCAGCCCGACCGGCAATCAGCCCCAGCATTTT
CASSPTGNQPQHF
>TRBJ2-7|.|TRBV27|TRBD2
TGTGCCAGCAGTTTAAAAGCGGGAGGGGAGACCTACGAGCAGTACTTC
CASSLKAGGETYEQYF
>TRBJ2-7|.|TRBV18|.
TGTGCCAGCTCACCCCAGGCGTACGAGCAGTACTTC
CASSPQAYEQYF
>TRBJ1-2|.|TRBV6-1|.
TGTGCCAGCAGTGACAGGGTCGATGGCTACACCTTC
CASSDRVDGYTF
>TRBJ1-1|.|TRBV30|.
TGTGCCTGGAGTGCCGGGGATTCGAACACTGAAGCTTTCTTT
CAWSAGDSNTEAFF
>TRBJ1-4|.|TRBV27|TRBD1
TGTGCCAGCAGCCGGACGGGGACAGGGTTAGTTAATGAAAAACTGTTTTTT
CASSRTGTGLVNEKLFF
>TRBJ1-2|once|TRBV6-1|TRBD1
TGTGCCAGCAGTGAATGGGACAGGGCCCAAAAAGGCTACACCTTC
CASSEWDRAQKGYTF
>TRBJ2-7|.|TRBV27|TRBD2
TGTGCCAGCAGTACCGGACTAGCGGGGGCCCGCCAGTACTTC
CASSTGLAGARQYF
>TRBJ1-6|many|TRBV6-1|.
TGTGCCAGCAGGACTTCCAAGTATAATTCACCCCTCCACTTT
CASRTSKYNSPLHF
>TRBJ1-2|many|TRBV19|.
TGTGCCAGTAATAGGCCGCCTAACTATGGCTACACCTTC
CASNRPPNYGYTF
>TRBJ2-3|once|TRBV19|TRBD2
TGTGCCAGTAGTAGGGGGACTAGCGGGGCCTCTTTCCCGCAGTATTTT
CASSRGTSGASFPQYF
>TRBJ2-1|.|TRBV7-2|TRBD2
TGTGCCAGCAGCTTAGATTCGGCGGGGGGGCGTGAGCAGTTCTTC
CASSLDSAGGREQFF
>TRBJ1-1|many|TRBV14|.
TGTGCCAGCAGCCAAGCCGGAAACACTGAAGCTTTCTTT
CASSQAGNTEAFF
>TRBJ2-2|.|TRBV14|.
TGTGCCAGCAGCCAAGATCTAGGGAGCACCGGGGAGCTGTTTTTT
CASSQDLGSTGELFF
>TRBJ2-3|.|TRBV5-6|.
TGTGCCAGCAGCTTGGAGCTGGGCCTTAGCACAGATACGCAGTATTTT
CASSLELGLSTDTQYF
>TRBJ2-3|many|TRBV27|TRBD2
TGTGCCAGCAGTTTGGGGCGGGAGGGCCGTGGTACGCAGTATTTT
CASSLGREGRGTQYF
>TRBJ2-1|few|TRBV5-1|TRBD1
TGCGCCAGCAGGCAGGGGGAATCCTACAATGAGCAGTTCTTC
CASRQGESYNEQFF
>TRBJ1-3|.|TRBV5-1|.
TGCGCCAGCACCGATGGGACCTCTGGAAACACCATATATTTT
CASTDGTSGNTIYF
>TRBJ1-6|.|TRBV6-1|.
TGTGCCAGCAGTGAAGCGACGGGAAGAAATTCACCCCTCCACTTT
CASSEATGRNSPLHF
>TRBJ2-7|.|TRBV6-1|.
TGTGCCAGCGGACAAGGGCAGGGCTGGCCGCAGTACTTC
CASGQGQGWPQYF
>TRBJ2-3|.|TRBV30|.
TGTGCCTGGGCGTGGGCTCTTAGAAATGTCACAGATACGCAGTATTTT
CAWAWALRNVTDTQYF
>TRBJ2-1|once|TRBV11-3|.
TGTGCCAGCAGCTTAGTTGTTAGCGAAGGTTACAATGAGCAGTTCTTC
CASSLVVSEGYNEQFF
>TRBJ2-5|.|TRBV19|.
TGTGCCAGTAGTATACTAAGAGGGGAGCGTCAAGAAGAGACCCAGTACTTC
CASSILRGERQEETQYF
>TRBJ1-6|.|TRBV19|.
TGTGCCAGCAAGATTACAGGGAACTATAATTCACCCCTCCACTTT
CASKITGNYNSPLHF
>TRBJ2-1|.|TRBV28|.
TGTGCCAGCAGTTTGGGGGGGCAAAATGAGCAGTTCTTC
CASSLGGQNEQFF
>TRBJ2-7|.|TRBV5-1|TRBD2
TGCGCCAGCAGCACCCATCGGGGGGGCGAGCAGTACTTC
CASSTHRGGEQYF
>TRBJ2-5|.|TRBV2|.
TGTGCCAGCAGTGAGACTAGAACCCAAGAGACCCAGTACTTC
CASSETRTQETQYF
>TRBJ2-7|.|TRBV6-1|TRBD2
TGTGCCAGCACTATGCGGGAGGGCCTCTACGAGCAGTACTTC
CASTMREGLYEQYF
>TRBJ1-2|.|TRBV6-1|.
TGTGCCAGCGGCACCGGGCCAACGGCGGGGAGAGGCTACACCTTC
CASGTGPTAGRGYTF
>TRBJ2-5|.|TRBV5-1|.
TGCGCCAGCAGCAACCTGGAGACCCAGTACTTC
CASSNLETQYF
>TRBJ1-2|.|TRBV11-2|TRBD1
TGTGCCAGCAGCCTCCGAAAGGACAGGAACCTCTATGGCTACACCTTC
CASSLRKDRNLYGYTF
>TRBJ2-7|once|TRBV10-3|TRBD2
TGTGCCATCAGTGAGCGACCCGGGGGGTACGAGCAGTACTTC
CAISERPGGYEQYF
>TRBJ2-5|.|TRBV7-2|TRBD2
TGTGCCAGCAGCCCGACCGGACTAGCGGGAGGGGGGACCCAGTACTTC
CASSPTGLAGGGTQYF
>TRBJ2-7|.|TRBV10-3|.
TGTGCCATCAGTGAAGCGGGCGAGCAGTACTTC
CAISEAGEQYF
>TRBJ2-5|once|TRBV7-8|.
TGTGCCAGCAGCCACGGAAGCACCAGAGGAGAGACCCAGTACTTC
CASSHGSTRGETQYF
>TRBJ2-1|.|TRBV2|TRBD1
TGTGCCAGCAGAGGACAGGGGATTTACAATGAGCAGTTCTTC
CASRGQGIYNEQFF